This T cell receptor (beta chain) was recorded in a study of blood T cell repertoires in COVID-19. This clone was detected once. The data were produced by immunoSEQ multiplex PCR, yet TCRdb's version contains in-frame clones alone and is incomplete. This table holds around 160,000 clones, over 80% found once. The V end lost 2 bases, the J end lost 7 bases, and 9 bases lay between the germline ends. Germline CDR1 and CDR2: PRHDT and FYEKMQ (reference sequence). This CDR3 has 13 residues. This study enrolled people aged about 18 to 100 from 20 to 25 US geographic areas. Material for sequencing was PBMCs or T cells enriched from blood (not recorded which). The clonotype comes from a woman in her 50s who had been exposed to COVID-19. This chain links TRBV13 with TRBJ2-1, with D hard to call. The DNA of the CDR3 is TGTGCCAGCAGCTTACGGCTAGTGAATGAGCAGTTCTTC. The encoded protein is CASSLRLVNEQFF.